This TCR beta chain was observed in a study of control samples from healthy donors and cancer patients. This clone appeared a single time. Libraries were prepared by immunoSEQ multiplex PCR; TCRdb keeps only in-frame clonotypes and omits some of them. This table has approximately 79,000 clones, around nine tenths appearing once. The sequenced material came from blood. This sequence was found in a man between 45 and 60 years old in good health.

CDR3 loop: CASRQHGHSETQYF. CDR3 DNA sequence: TGTGCCAGCAGGCAGCACGGACATTCAGAGACCCAGTACTTC. The rearrangement uses TRBV11-2 and TRBJ2-5; maybe TRBD1 (5 bases). The CDR3 loop spans 14 amino acids. Germline CDR1 and CDR2: SGHAT and FQNNGV. With 6 bases removed from V and 4 bases from J, the gap between germline ends came to 15 bases.